The present TCR beta chain was sequenced within a study of T-cell memory formation after mild COVID-19. This clonotype was picked up a small number of times. The CDR3 length is 15 residues. V was cut by 3 bases and J by 3 bases, with 15 bases left in between. In germline, CDR1 is SGHRS, CDR2 YFSETQ. TCRdb re-called the 5' RACE reads through MiXCR, storing one row per CDR3 protein. The sample lists more than 80,000 distinct CDR3 sequences, about a sixth seen once, with 25% to 35% in the top ten. The sequenced sample was PBMCs or a T cell subset sorted from them (not recorded which). This sequence joins TRBV5-1 and TRBJ1-1, with D uncertain. This TCR was sampled from an adult woman who had mild COVID-19 (a few samples of this study predate the infection). Cell type and time point are not known. CDR3 region: CASSSPGESDTEAFF. CDR3 coding DNA: TGCGCCAGCAGCTCGCCGGGTGAGTCCGACACTGAAGCTTTCTTT.